The T cell receptor beta chain described here comes from a study of lung T cells in sarcoidosis with Löfgren's syndrome. Whole-study context: Bronchoalveolar lavage fluid in sarcoidosis accumulates CD4+ T cells. Repertoire analyses centered on Löfgren's syndrome patients.

The length of the CDR3 is 16 residues. CDR1 is MNHEY, CDR2 SVGEGT, per germline. Findings and limits, study-wide: TRBV2 was the preferred pairing partner of TRAV12-1, with similar CDR3s. Löfgren's syndrome patients reportedly showed greatest TRAV12-1 and TRBV2 expansion versus controls.

Using its own MiXCR run on the reads, TCRdb lists one record per CDR3 protein. The sample has tens of thousands of distinct CDR3 sequences, roughly 20% seen once. Comments on this clonotype: Its target is unknown. A much larger clone differs from this one at a single base, so this may be a read error.

This chain joins TRBV6-2 or TRBV6-3 and TRBJ2-6; perhaps TRBD1 as D (6 bases). This receptor was identified in a human donor with sarcoidosis (Löfgren's syndrome or another form), or a control subject (not recorded which). The sample was CD4+ T cells from PBMCs. CDR3 DNA: TGTGCCGGCAGTGCTCATAGGGGGTATGGGGCCAACGTCCTGACTTTC. Its translation: CAGSAHRGYGANVLTF.